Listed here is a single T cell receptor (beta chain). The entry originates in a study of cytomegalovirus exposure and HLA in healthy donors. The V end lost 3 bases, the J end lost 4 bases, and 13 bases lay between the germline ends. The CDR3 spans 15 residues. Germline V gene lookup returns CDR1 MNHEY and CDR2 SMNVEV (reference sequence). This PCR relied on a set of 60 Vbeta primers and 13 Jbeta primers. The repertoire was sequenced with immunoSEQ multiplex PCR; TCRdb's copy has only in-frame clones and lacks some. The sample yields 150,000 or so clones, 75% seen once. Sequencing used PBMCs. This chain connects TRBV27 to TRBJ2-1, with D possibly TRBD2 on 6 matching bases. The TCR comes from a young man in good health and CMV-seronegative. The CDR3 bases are TGTGCCAGCAGTTTCGCGGTGGAGGGGTACAATGAGCAGTTCTTC. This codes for CASSFAVEGYNEQFF.